The present TCR beta chain was sequenced within a study of CD4 and CD8 cells across lung adenocarcinoma regions. Trimming shortened V by 3 bases and J by 8 bases, and 11 bases separated the two germline ends. Looked up from germline, CDR1 is MNHEY and CDR2 is SMNVEV (reference sequence). The length of the CDR3 is 13 residues. Via MiXCR, TCRdb re-called the PCR reads, giving one row per CDR3 protein. The sample holds about 25,000 distinct CDR3 sequences, 53% seen once. Localized lung adenocarcinoma, a non-small cell lung cancer, affected the donors. This clonotype is classed as medium-sized. V gene TRBV27 combines with J gene TRBJ2-1; D may be TRBD2 (5 bases). Sequenced: CD8+ T cells from the center of a lung tumor. The TCR comes from a male donor with lung adenocarcinoma. The CD4 and CD8 labels of this study may be unreliable. The CDR3: CASSLGDGDEQFF. CDR3 DNA: TGTGCCAGCAGTTTGGGAGACGGAGATGAGCAGTTCTTC.